In its sample, the clone carrying this TCR beta chain was seen a few times. Its antigen is still unknown. Sequencing used immunoSEQ multiplex PCR; TCRdb keeps in-frame clones, though not all of them. The sample holds about 14,000 clones, around 80% seen once. Resections took place in Japan or China from the mid-2010s to the late 2010s. Histologic diagnosis was independently verified by two lung pathologists. This record comes from a study of immune evolution from preneoplasia to lung adenocarcinoma. Whole-study results and caveats: Top clone frequencies peaked in normal lung, apparently declining through invasive adenocarcinoma. Highest clonality occurred in KRAS-mutant, not EGFR-mutant or double wild-type, nodules.

This receptor was obtained from a person between 65 and 79 years old with lung adenocarcinoma. The sample was FFPE minimally invasive lung adenocarcinoma tissue.

CDR3 nucleotide sequence: TGTGCCATCAGTGGGGACACCAATCAGCCCCAGCATTTT. Translating it yields CAISGDTNQPQHF. The rearrangement joins TRBV10-3 to TRBJ1-5, with D tentatively TRBD1 (6 bases). The V gene's germline CDR1 is ENHRY and CDR2 SYGVKD. The CDR3 extends over 13 amino acids. Trimming stripped 4 bases from V and 3 bases from J, with 7 bases between.